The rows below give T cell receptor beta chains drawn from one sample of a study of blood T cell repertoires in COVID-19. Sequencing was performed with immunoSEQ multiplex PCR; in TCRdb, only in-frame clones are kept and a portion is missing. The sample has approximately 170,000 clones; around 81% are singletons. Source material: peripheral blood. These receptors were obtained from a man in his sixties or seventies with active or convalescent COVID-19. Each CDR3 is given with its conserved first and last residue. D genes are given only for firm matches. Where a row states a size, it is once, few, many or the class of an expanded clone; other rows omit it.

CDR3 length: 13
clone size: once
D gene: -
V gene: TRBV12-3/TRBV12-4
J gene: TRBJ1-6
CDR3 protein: CASSSAYNSPLHF
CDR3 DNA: TGTGCCAGCAGTTCAGCCTATAATTCACCCCTCCACTTT

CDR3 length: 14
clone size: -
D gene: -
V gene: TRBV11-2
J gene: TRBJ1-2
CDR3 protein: CASSQNQGNYGYTF
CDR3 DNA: TGTGCCAGCAGCCAAAACCAGGGAAACTATGGCTACACCTTC

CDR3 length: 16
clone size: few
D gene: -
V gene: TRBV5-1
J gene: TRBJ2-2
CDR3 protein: CASSPRTDWEAGELFF
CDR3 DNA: TGCGCCAGCAGCCCCAGGACGGACTGGGAGGCCGGGGAGCTGTTTTTT

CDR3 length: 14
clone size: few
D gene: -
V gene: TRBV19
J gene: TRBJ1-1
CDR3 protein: CASSIRGRGSEAFF
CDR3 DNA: TGTGCCAGTAGTATACGAGGGAGAGGGTCTGAAGCTTTCTTT

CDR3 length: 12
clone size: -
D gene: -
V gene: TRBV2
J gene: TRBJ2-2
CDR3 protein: CASNGDTGELFF
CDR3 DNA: TGTGCCAGCAACGGGGACACCGGGGAGCTGTTTTTT

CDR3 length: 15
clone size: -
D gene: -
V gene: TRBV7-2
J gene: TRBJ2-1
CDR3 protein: CASSDRFSGYNEQFF
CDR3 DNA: TGTGCCAGCAGCGACAGATTTAGCGGATACAATGAGCAGTTCTTC

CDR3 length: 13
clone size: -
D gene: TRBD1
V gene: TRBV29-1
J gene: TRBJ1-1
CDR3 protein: CSAFTGADTEAFF
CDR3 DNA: TGCAGCGCATTCACAGGGGCTGACACTGAAGCTTTCTTT

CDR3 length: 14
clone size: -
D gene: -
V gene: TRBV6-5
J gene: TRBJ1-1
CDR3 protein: CASSYSTGNTEAFF
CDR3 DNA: TGTGCCAGCAGTTACTCGACAGGGAACACTGAAGCTTTCTTT

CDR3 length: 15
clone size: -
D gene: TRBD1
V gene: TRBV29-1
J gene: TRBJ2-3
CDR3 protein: CSVPPPGQGRDTQYF
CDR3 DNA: TGCAGCGTGCCCCCCCCGGGACAGGGGAGGGATACGCAGTATTTT

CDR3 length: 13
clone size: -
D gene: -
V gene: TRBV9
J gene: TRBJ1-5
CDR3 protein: CASSVAPNQPQHF
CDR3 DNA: TGTGCCAGCAGCGTAGCTCCCAATCAGCCCCAGCATTTT

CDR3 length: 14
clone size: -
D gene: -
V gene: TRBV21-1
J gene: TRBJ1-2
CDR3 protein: CASRRYLANYGYTF
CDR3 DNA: TGTGCCAGCAGACGCTACTTAGCTAACTATGGCTACACCTTC

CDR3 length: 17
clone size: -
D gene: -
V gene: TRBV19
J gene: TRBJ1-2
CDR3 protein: CASSIDRGGHRSYGYTF
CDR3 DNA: TGTGCCAGTAGTATAGATAGGGGAGGACACCGCTCCTATGGCTACACCTTC

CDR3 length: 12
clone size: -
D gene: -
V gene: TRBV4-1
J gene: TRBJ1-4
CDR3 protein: CASRGLDEKLFF
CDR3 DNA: TGCGCCAGCAGGGGGCTCGACGAAAAACTGTTTTTT

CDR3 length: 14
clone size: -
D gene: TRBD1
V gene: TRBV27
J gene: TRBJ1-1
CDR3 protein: CASSPQGLNTEAFF
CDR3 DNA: TGTGCCAGCAGTCCACAGGGGTTGAACACTGAAGCTTTCTTT

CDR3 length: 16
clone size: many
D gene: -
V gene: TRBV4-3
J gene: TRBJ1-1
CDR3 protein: CASSQTDRSMNTEAFF
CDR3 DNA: TGCGCCAGCAGCCAGACAGACCGTTCGATGAACACTGAAGCTTTCTTT

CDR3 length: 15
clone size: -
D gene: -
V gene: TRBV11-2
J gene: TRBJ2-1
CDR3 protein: CASNRAGDRYNEQFF
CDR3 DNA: TGTGCCAGCAACAGAGCAGGCGACCGCTACAATGAGCAGTTCTTC

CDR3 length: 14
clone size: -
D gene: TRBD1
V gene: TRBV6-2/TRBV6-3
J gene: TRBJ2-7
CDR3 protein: CASSHRTGVHEQYF
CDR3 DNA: TGTGCCAGCAGTCACAGGACAGGGGTCCACGAGCAGTACTTC

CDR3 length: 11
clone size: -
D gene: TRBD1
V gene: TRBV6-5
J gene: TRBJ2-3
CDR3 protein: CASRDRDTQYF
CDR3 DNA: TGTGCCAGCAGGGACAGGGATACGCAGTATTTT

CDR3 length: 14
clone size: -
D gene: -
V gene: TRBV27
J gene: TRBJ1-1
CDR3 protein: CASSLKSGYTEAFF
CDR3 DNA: TGTGCCAGCAGTTTAAAATCAGGATACACTGAAGCTTTCTTT

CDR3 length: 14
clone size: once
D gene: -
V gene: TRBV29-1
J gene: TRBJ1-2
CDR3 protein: CSVATDTSNYGYTF
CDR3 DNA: TGCAGCGTTGCCACAGATACTTCTAACTATGGCTACACCTTC

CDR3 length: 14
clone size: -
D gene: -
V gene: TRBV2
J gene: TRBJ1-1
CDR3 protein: CASMGWTPNTEAFF
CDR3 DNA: TGTGCCAGCATGGGGTGGACACCAAACACTGAAGCTTTCTTT

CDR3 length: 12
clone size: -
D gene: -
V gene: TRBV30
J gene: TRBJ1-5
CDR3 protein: CAWSATEGPQHF
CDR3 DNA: TGTGCCTGGAGTGCCACCGAGGGTCCCCAGCATTTT

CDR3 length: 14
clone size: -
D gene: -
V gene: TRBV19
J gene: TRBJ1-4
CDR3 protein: CASSISDSWGKLFF
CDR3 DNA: TGTGCCAGTAGTATATCGGACTCCTGGGGAAAACTGTTTTTT

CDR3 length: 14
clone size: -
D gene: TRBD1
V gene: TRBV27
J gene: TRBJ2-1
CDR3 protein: CASSPRTGYNEQFF
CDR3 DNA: TGTGCCAGCAGTCCAAGGACAGGATACAATGAGCAGTTCTTC

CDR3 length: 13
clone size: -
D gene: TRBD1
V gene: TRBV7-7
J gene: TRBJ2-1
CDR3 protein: CASSTGDHNEQFF
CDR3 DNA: TGTGCTAGCTCAACAGGGGATCACAATGAGCAGTTCTTC

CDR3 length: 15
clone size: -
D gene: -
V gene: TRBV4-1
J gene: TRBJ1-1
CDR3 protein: CASSHPQGVNTEAFF
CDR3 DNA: TGCGCCAGCAGCCACCCACAGGGAGTGAACACTGAAGCTTTCTTT

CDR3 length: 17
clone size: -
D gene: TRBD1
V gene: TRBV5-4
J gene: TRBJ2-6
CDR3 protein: CASSGTGGGSGANVLTF
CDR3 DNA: TGTGCCAGCAGCGGGACAGGGGGGGGCTCTGGGGCCAACGTCCTGACTTTC

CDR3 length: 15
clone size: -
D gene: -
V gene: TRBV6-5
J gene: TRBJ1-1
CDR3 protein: CASIPFRGGNTEAFF
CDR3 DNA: TGTGCCAGCATCCCCTTCCGGGGGGGGAACACTGAAGCTTTCTTT

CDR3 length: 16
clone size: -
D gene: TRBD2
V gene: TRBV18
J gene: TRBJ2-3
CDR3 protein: CASSPPRLAGGDTQYF
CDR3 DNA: TGTGCCAGCTCACCACCGCGACTAGCGGGAGGGGATACGCAGTATTTT

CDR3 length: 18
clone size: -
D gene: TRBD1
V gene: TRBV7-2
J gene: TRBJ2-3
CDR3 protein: CASSLVSGQGIRADTQYF
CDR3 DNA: TGTGCCAGCAGCTTAGTATCAGGACAGGGGATAAGGGCAGATACGCAGTATTTT

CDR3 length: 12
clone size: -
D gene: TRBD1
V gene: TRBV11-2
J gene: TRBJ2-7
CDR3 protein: CASSHRTGYLGF
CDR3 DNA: TGTGCCAGCAGCCACCGGACAGGGTATTTGGGCTTC

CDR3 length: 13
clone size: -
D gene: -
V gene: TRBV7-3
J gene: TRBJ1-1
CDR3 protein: CASSRALNTEAFF
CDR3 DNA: TGTGCCAGCTCCAGGGCTTTGAACACTGAAGCTTTCTTT

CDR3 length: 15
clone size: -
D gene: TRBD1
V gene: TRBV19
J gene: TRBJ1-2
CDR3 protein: CASRRDRAGTYGYTF
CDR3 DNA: TGTGCCAGTAGAAGGGACAGGGCTGGGACATATGGCTACACCTTC